This T cell receptor (beta chain) was recorded in a study of monozygotic twins with inflammatory bowel disease. The CDR3 is 15 residues long. Germline V gene lookup returns CDR1 SGHRS and CDR2 YFSETQ. TCRdb reprocessed the 5' RACE reads; each CDR3 protein has one entry and no DNA is given. The sample includes approximately 400,000 distinct CDR3 sequences. This TCR was recovered from a human donor with ulcerative colitis or Crohn's disease, or a healthy co-twin of an affected twin (not recorded which). The sequencing input was blood. This rearrangement joins TRBV5-1 to TRBJ2-7. Here the CDR3 reads CASSPDTGSSYEQYF.